This TCR beta chain was identified in a study of type 1 regulatory T cells. Study in general: An in vitro protocol generated T-allo10, a Tr1-enriched, alloantigen-specific CD4 T cell product.

TCRdb fed the reads into MiXCR, producing one record per CDR3 protein. The profile covers some 100,000 distinct CDR3 sequences, with roughly 30% appearing a single time and about 2.4% taken by the ten largest. The TCR originated in a human donor in good health. The sequenced sample was CD4+ T cells, either the whole sample or a sorted fraction (not recorded which).

The CDR3 loop is CSAQEGLLYEQYF. The DNA of the CDR3 is TGCAGTGCTCAAGAAGGACTTTTGTACGAGCAGTACTTC. V usage is TRBV20-1 and J usage is TRBJ2-7; D is perhaps TRBD2 (5 bases). Germline CDR1 DFQATT, CDR2 SNEGSKA (reference sequence). CDR3 length: 13 residues. Trimming stripped 5 bases from V and 4 bases from J, with 15 bases between.